A selection of T cell receptor beta chains follows, all from one sample in a study of blood T cell repertoires in COVID-19. Profiling relied on immunoSEQ multiplex PCR, and the TCRdb table lists in-frame clones only, not all of them. The sample records about 320,000 clones, about nine tenths being singletons. The sequenced sample consisted of PBMCs or T cells enriched from blood (not recorded which). The source is a woman aged 18-29 years who had recovered from COVID-19. CDR3s include the opening cysteine and the closing phenylalanine or tryptophan. A D gene is named only where the DNA matches it firmly. Size tells how often a clone was seen (once, few, many) or the class of an expanded clone, and some rows leave it out.

j_call v_call clone_size d_call cdr3_nt cdr3_aa
TRBJ2-1 TRBV3-1/TRBV3-2 NA NA TGTGCCAGCAGCCAAATTGCGTCATCCCCGCAGTTCTTC CASSQIASSPQFF
TRBJ1-2 TRBV9 NA NA TGTGCCAGCAGCGTAGAGACGACAGTTGGCTACACCTTC CASSVETTVGYTF
TRBJ1-2 TRBV7-3 NA NA TGTGCCAGCAGCTTAATACGGGATTCTGGCTACACCTTC CASSLIRDSGYTF
TRBJ1-4 TRBV7-9 once TRBD1 TGTGCCAGCAGCCTAGGGACAGGCCAGAGGGAAAAACTGTTTTTT CASSLGTGQREKLFF
TRBJ2-1 TRBV5-4 NA TRBD2 TGTGCCAGCAGCTTGCCTAGCGGGGACTACAATGAGCAGTTCTTC CASSLPSGDYNEQFF
TRBJ2-7 TRBV7-2 NA TRBD1 TGTGCCAGCAGCTACGGGACAGGGGGGACCTACGAGCAGTACTTC CASSYGTGGTYEQYF
TRBJ1-2 TRBV6-5 NA TRBD1 TGTGCCAGCCAAGGGACAGGGACCAACGTTGGCTACACCTTC CASQGTGTNVGYTF
TRBJ1-2 TRBV18 once TRBD1 TGTGCCAGCTCTCAACAGGGGGCTTCGAATGGCTACACCTTC CASSQQGASNGYTF
TRBJ2-5 TRBV6-5 once TRBD1 TGTGCCAGCAGTTATTTGGACAGGGGCAAGACCCAGTACTTC CASSYLDRGKTQYF
TRBJ1-2 TRBV28 NA NA TGTGCCAGCAGTTTACCCGCAGGGATACACTATGGCTACACCTTC CASSLPAGIHYGYTF
TRBJ1-1 TRBV7-2 few NA TGTGCCAGCAGCTTCGGGGGGAACACTGAAGCTTTCTTT CASSFGGNTEAFF
TRBJ2-1 TRBV29-1 NA TRBD2 TGCAGCCTGAGGGCGGGAGGGAACAATGAGCAGTTCTTC CSLRAGGNNEQFF
TRBJ1-1 TRBV28 few TRBD1 TGTGCCAGCAGTTTGACAGGGGGTGTCACTGAAGCTTTCTTT CASSLTGGVTEAFF
TRBJ1-3 TRBV5-1 NA TRBD1 TGCGCCAGCAGCGGGACCGGGACAGGGGAGGACACCATATATTTT CASSGTGTGEDTIYF
TRBJ2-7 TRBV5-1 NA TRBD2 TGCGCCAGCAGCTTGGCTCAAAGCGGGAGCTCCTACGAGCAGTACTTC CASSLAQSGSSYEQYF
TRBJ2-4 TRBV28 once NA TGTGCCAGCAGTGAAGCCGCCAGGGGCCACATTCAGTACTTC CASSEAARGHIQYF
TRBJ2-5 TRBV19 NA NA TGTGCCAGTAGTGGGCACAGGGAGCCCCCGTACCAAGAGACCCAGTACTTC CASSGHREPPYQETQYF
TRBJ2-3 TRBV5-4 NA NA TGTGCCAGCAGCTCAATGAGCACAGATACGCAGTATTTT CASSSMSTDTQYF
TRBJ2-1 TRBV9 NA TRBD2 TGTGCCAGCACTCCGCTTAGCGGGGGTAATGAGCAGTTCTTC CASTPLSGGNEQFF
TRBJ1-4 TRBV25-1 NA NA TGTGCCAGCAGTGATCACCAGGAGGCAACTAATGAAAAACTGTTTTTT CASSDHQEATNEKLFF
TRBJ1-5 TRBV12-3/TRBV12-4 NA NA TGTGCCAGCAAATTCACAGCCGATCAGCCCCAGCATTTT CASKFTADQPQHF
TRBJ1-2 TRBV7-3 few TRBD1 TGTGCCAGCAGCTTAGACAGGGGTGGAGGCTACACCTTC CASSLDRGGGYTF
TRBJ1-1 TRBV9 NA NA TGTGCCAGCAGCGGATCAGGGGTTGGTGACACTGAAGCTTTCTTT CASSGSGVGDTEAFF
TRBJ1-4 TRBV5-1 NA TRBD1 TGCGCCAGCAGCCCCTGGTGGGGACAGGGTGCTGAAAAACTGTTTTTT CASSPWWGQGAEKLFF
TRBJ2-5 TRBV29-1 few TRBD2 TGCAGCGTTGCCCGACTAGCGGGTTCACAAGAGACCCAGTACTTC CSVARLAGSQETQYF
TRBJ2-1 TRBV11-3 NA NA TGTGCCAGCAGCCCCTTAGCGGCCCCCTACAATGAGCAGTTCTTC CASSPLAAPYNEQFF
TRBJ2-3 TRBV7-9 NA TRBD2 TGTGCCAGCAGCCTGGGACTAGCTAAGGAAACGCAGTATTTT CASSLGLAKETQYF